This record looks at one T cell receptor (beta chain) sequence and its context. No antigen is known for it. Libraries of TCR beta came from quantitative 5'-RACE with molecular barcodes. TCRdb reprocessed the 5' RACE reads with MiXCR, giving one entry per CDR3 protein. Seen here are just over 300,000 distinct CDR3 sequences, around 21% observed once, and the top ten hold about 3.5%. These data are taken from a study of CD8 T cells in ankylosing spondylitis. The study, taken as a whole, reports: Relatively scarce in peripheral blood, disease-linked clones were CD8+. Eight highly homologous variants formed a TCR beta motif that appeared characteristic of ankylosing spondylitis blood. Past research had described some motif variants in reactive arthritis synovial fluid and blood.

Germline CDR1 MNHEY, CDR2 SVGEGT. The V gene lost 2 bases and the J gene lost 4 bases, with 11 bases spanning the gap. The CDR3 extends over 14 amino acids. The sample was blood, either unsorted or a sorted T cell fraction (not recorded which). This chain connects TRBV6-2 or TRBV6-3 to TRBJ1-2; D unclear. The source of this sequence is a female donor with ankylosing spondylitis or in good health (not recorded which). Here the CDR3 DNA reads TGTGCCAGCAGTTACAGGACCCTTCCCTATGGCTACACCTTC. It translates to CASSYRTLPYGYTF.